The 15 T cell receptor beta chains below come from one sample, sequenced in a study of T-cell reconstitution after alpha-beta-depleted transplantation in children. Unique molecular identifiers tagged the TCRbeta library. TCRdb re-called the PCR reads through MiXCR, storing one row per CDR3 protein. The data hold 200,000 to 250,000 distinct CDR3 sequences, with 8.5% to 10% observed a single time. The sample consisted of PBMCs from the stem cell graft donor, taken from the stem cell graft. These receptors all come from a human donor who donated a stem cell graft to a child with acute lymphoblastic leukemia.

This clonotype was counted ten times or more. The V and J genes are TRBV5-1 and TRBJ2-7, with TRBD1 identical over 8 bases. CDR1 SGHRS and CDR2 YFSETQ come from the germline V gene. V lost 4 bases and J lost 7; bases outside the gene matches: 4. This CDR3 comprises 12 residues. The CDR3 is CASSRTGLEQYF. The DNA of the CDR3 is TGCGCCAGCAGCCGGACAGGGTTAGAGCAGTACTTC.

This clonotype was observed at least ten times. The V gene is TRBV27, the J gene TRBJ1-6, with D possibly being TRBD1 (6 bases). V lost 2 bases to trimming and J lost 7 bases, with 15 bases between them. Germline V gene sequence: CDR1 MNHEY, CDR2 SMNVEV (reference sequence). The CDR3 is made up of 16 amino acids. As DNA, the CDR3 is TGTGCCAGCAGTTTACGGACAGAGGTTCGAAATTCACCCCTCCACTTT. Amino acid sequence: CASSLRTEVRNSPLHF.

The table lists this clonotype with many counts. This chain links TRBV4-1 with TRBJ2-2; D call uncertain. The CDR3 spans 14 residues. Deletions cut 0 bases from V and 4 bases from J, with 6 bases between. The V gene's germline CDR1 is MGHRA and CDR2 YSYEKL. The CDR3 reads CASSQDRRTGELFF. Written as DNA, the CDR3 is TGCGCCAGCAGCCAAGATCGGCGCACCGGGGAGCTGTTTTTT.

This clonotype has just a few counts. The chain carries TRBV5-4 and TRBJ2-5, with 7 bases identical to TRBD2. Germline CDR1 and CDR2: SGHNT and YYREEE (reference sequence). The trim removed 0 bases at V and 3 bases at J, leaving 2 bases unmatched. The CDR3 covers 14 residues. This CDR3 is CASSLGAGEETQYF. The DNA for the CDR3 is TGTGCCAGCAGCTTGGGTGCGGGGGAAGAGACCCAGTACTTC.

This chain links TRBV2 with TRBJ2-5; D assignment may be TRBD1 or TRBD2 (5 bases each). This CDR3 contains 15 residues. Trimming cost V 4 bases and J 1 base, with 13 bases left between them. Germline CDR1 reads SNHLY; CDR2 reads FYNNEI. The CDR3 DNA follows: TGTGCCAGCAGTGTGGGGGACCGTCCCCAAGAGACCCAGTACTTC. Its translation is CASSVGDRPQETQYF.

This clonotype came up many times. The chain links TRBV6-1 to TRBJ1-2; a possible D gene is TRBD1 (6 bases). CDR1 and CDR2 from the germline V gene are MNHNS and SASEGT. Trimming removed 6 bases from V and 0 bases from J, with 17 bases in between. This CDR3 is built from 16 residues. The CDR3 reads CASRNPTGNANYGYTF. The CDR3 DNA reads TGTGCCAGCAGGAATCCAACAGGGAACGCTAACTATGGCTACACCTTC.

This clonotype was counted ten times or more. V and J are TRBV2 and TRBJ1-5, with 11 bases fitting TRBD1. The J segment lost 1 base and the V segment lost 10 bases, leaving 6 bases of the junction unmatched. The CDR3 contains 15 residues. Germline CDR1 SNHLY, CDR2 FYNNEI. Here the CDR3 reads CATKRDRGSNQPQHF. The CDR3 DNA reads TGTGCCACCAAAAGGGACAGGGGGAGCAATCAGCCCCAGCATTTT.

The chain couples TRBV12-5 to TRBJ2-5; 10 nucleotides agree with TRBD1. Looked up from germline, CDR1 is LGHNT and CDR2 is FRNRAP. J was trimmed by 5 bases and V by 2 bases; bases with no gene match: 5. This CDR3 is 15 amino acids long. As DNA, the CDR3 is TGTGCTAGTGGTTTGTGGGACAGGGGAACGGAGACCCAGTACTTC. Amino acids: CASGLWDRGTETQYF.

The table lists this clonotype with a few counts. The chain uses TRBV7-6 and TRBJ2-2; 7 positions agree with TRBD2. Germline V gene lookup returns CDR1 SGHVS and CDR2 FNYEAQ. With V trimmed by 5 bases and J by 7 bases, 10 bases remained unmatched. CDR3 length equals 15 residues. The CDR3 DNA follows: TGTGCCAGCAGCGGGGACTACAGGTTAAGCGGGGAGCTGTTTTTT. The encoded protein is CASSGDYRLSGELFF.

This CDR3 is CASSYSSRDSFYEQYF. The CDR3 bases are TGTGCCAGCAGTTACAGCTCCCGGGACAGCTTCTACGAGCAGTACTTC. The chain links TRBV6-5 to TRBJ2-7, with 7 bases fitting TRBD1. Germline CDR1 reads MNHEY; CDR2 reads SVGAGI. The CDR3 is made up of 16 amino acids. After removal of 2 bases from V and 3 bases from J, the junction contained 10 bases not matched to a gene.

The rearrangement uses TRBV19 and TRBJ2-2; 9 bases fit TRBD1. Trimming took 4 bases from V and 3 from J; bases not matched to a gene: 3. The CDR3 is 15 amino acids. Germline loops: CDR1 LNHDA, CDR2 SQIVND (reference sequence). CDR3 sequence reads: CASSKQGADTGELFF. The CDR3 DNA reads as TGTGCCAGTAGTAAACAGGGGGCTGACACCGGGGAGCTGTTTTTT.

V usage is TRBV21-1 and J usage is TRBJ2-1. TRBV21-1 is deemed a pseudogene. The CDR3 consists of 11 residues. The CDR3 coding sequence is TGTGCCAGCAGCAAAACCTCGGAGCAGTTCTTC. Protein sequence: CASSKTSEQFF.

This clonotype was detected a few times. The chain couples TRBV20-1 to TRBJ1-4, with 8 bases matching TRBD1. The CDR3 is 14 amino acids. With 3 bases clipped from V and 8 bases from J, the junction kept 8 bases outside the gene matches. Germline CDR1 reads DFQATT; CDR2 reads SNEGSKA (reference sequence). The CDR3: CSASRQGKLEKLFF. CDR3 nucleotides: TGCAGTGCTAGTCGACAGGGGAAATTGGAAAAACTGTTTTTT.

The CDR3 here is CASVRGSGELFF. CDR3 in DNA: TGTGCCAGTGTCAGGGGATCCGGGGAGCTGTTTTTT. The rearrangement links TRBV19 to TRBJ2-2, with a tentative D call TRBD1 (6 bases). V was trimmed by 8 bases and J by 6 bases, leaving 10 bases between them. The CDR3 totals 12 residues. CDR1 LNHDA and CDR2 SQIVND come from the germline V gene (reference sequence).

This clonotype was recorded only once. This rearrangement joins TRBV5-7 to TRBJ2-5; tentative D call: TRBD2 (6 bases). Being an ORF, TRBV5-7 has a function that is uncertain. V was shortened by 2 bases and J by 3 bases, with 17 bases between the two germline ends. CDR3 size: 16 residues. Here the CDR3 DNA reads TGTGCCAGCAGCTTCGGGCTCCGGACTACTGAAGAGACCCAGTACTTC. This translates into CASSFGLRTTEETQYF.